The 28 T cell receptor beta chains listed next were all sequenced from one sample in a study of human T cells and chemical hapten exposure. One entry per CDR3 protein, called by TCRdb with MiXCR from the RACE reads. The sample holds over 85,000 distinct CDR3 sequences, 10% to 11% seen once. Stated time point: pre-sensitization, week 0. Treatment meaning: therapeutic diphenylcyclopropenone sensitization with weekly scalp DPC. The sequences come from whole blood, collected in connection with sensitization to the hapten diphenylcyclopropenone (DPC). Every receptor here comes from a woman aged 55-75 years with alopecia areata. Some clones in this sample may be carry-over from other donors' samples.

In this sample, this clonotype turned up many times. The gene calls are TRBV12-3 or TRBV12-4 and TRBJ2-7; 12 bases align to TRBD2. The CDR3 sequence is 15 residues long. Trimming cost V 6 bases and J 4 bases; bases outside gene matches: 7. The CDR3 spells CASRPSSGGVYEQYF. The DNA of the CDR3 is TGTGCCAGCAGACCATCTAGCGGGGGGGTATACGAGCAGTACTTC.

This clonotype was counted between two and nine times. The chain is built from TRBV5-4 and TRBJ2-5; TRBD2 aligns across 12 bases. CDR1 and CDR2 from the germline V gene are SGHNT and YYREEE (reference sequence). V gave up 5 bases and J gave up 5 bases; unmatched junction bases: 7. CDR3 length: 15 residues. CDR3 sequence reads: CASRSSGGAVETQYF. The CDR3, as DNA: TGTGCCAGCAGATCTAGCGGGGGGGCGGTGGAGACCCAGTACTTC.

This clonotype showed up many times. The V call is TRBV19, the J call TRBJ1-6, with 8 bases matching TRBD1. The CDR3 contains 16 residues. The germline V gene has CDR1 LNHDA and CDR2 SQIVND (reference sequence). The V gene end was trimmed by 4 bases and the J gene end by 6 bases; junction bases not matched to a gene: 8. CDR3 sequence: CASSTRQGPGNSPLHF. Here the CDR3 DNA reads TGTGCCAGTAGTACCCGACAGGGGCCGGGTAATTCACCCCTCCACTTT.

The CDR3 here is CASSPRGATTDTQYF. As DNA, the CDR3 is TGTGCCAGCAGCCCGCGGGGGGCGACCACAGATACGCAGTATTTT. The V and J genes are TRBV7-9 and TRBJ2-3; 8 nucleotides line up with TRBD2. Trimming took 5 bases from V and 2 from J; bases not matched to a gene: 6. The CDR3 consists of 15 residues. From germline, CDR1 is SEHNR and CDR2 FQNEAQ (reference sequence).

In this sample, this clonotype turned up many times. The rearrangement links TRBV5-4 to TRBJ1-1, with 12 bases matching TRBD1. Germline V gene lookup returns CDR1 SGHNT and CDR2 YYREEE (reference sequence). This CDR3 spans 17 amino acids. Trimming cost V 0 bases and J 5 bases; bases outside gene matches: 8. The CDR3 loop reads CASSLAPGQGAVTEAFF. The CDR3 DNA reads TGTGCCAGCAGCTTGGCCCCGGGACAGGGGGCTGTGACTGAAGCTTTCTTT.

This clonotype came up a few times. The chain couples TRBV7-9 to TRBJ2-7; the match to TRBD1 covers 7 bases. In germline, CDR1 is SEHNR, CDR2 FQNEAQ (reference sequence). This CDR3 has 15 residues. V was clipped by 2 bases and J by 3 bases; unmatched bases: 7. As DNA, the CDR3 is TGTGCCAGCAGCTTACCCCGACAGGGAATCTACGAGCAGTACTTC. As protein: CASSLPRQGIYEQYF.

This clonotype was recorded a few times. The chain links TRBV20-1 to TRBJ2-3, with D maybe TRBD2 (5 bases). Germline V CDR1 and CDR2: DFQATT, SNEGSKA (reference sequence). This CDR3 is built from 12 residues. V was clipped by 5 bases and J by 6 bases, with 12 bases between them. The CDR3 region has the DNA TGCAGTGCTGGGGAGTCTGTGGATACGCAGTATTTT. It specifies CSAGESVDTQYF.

Only a few counts were recorded for this clonotype. V and J are TRBV5-5 and TRBJ2-7; 9 nucleotides agree with TRBD1. Germline values: CDR1 SGHKS, CDR2 YYEKEE (reference sequence). V lost 3 bases and J lost 1; bases outside the gene matches: 5. CDR3 length: 15 residues. The CDR3 DNA reads TGTGCCAGCAGCTGGGGACAGGGTAGTTCCTACGAGCAGTACTTC. Its protein product is CASSWGQGSSYEQYF.

This clonotype was recorded a few times. The chain carries TRBV12-3 or TRBV12-4 and TRBJ2-2, with 7 bases aligning to TRBD1. J was trimmed by 0 bases and V by 6 bases; bases with no gene match: 4. This CDR3 has 15 amino acids. The CDR3 sequence is CASRSGTANTGELFF. DNA for the CDR3: TGTGCCAGCAGGTCCGGGACAGCGAACACCGGGGAGCTGTTTTTT.

This clonotype has more than one count but fewer than ten. The chain employs TRBV9 and TRBJ2-2; 11 bases line up with TRBD2. CDR3 length: 17 residues. The junction had 3 bases not matched to a gene; V was cut back by 0 bases and J by 2 bases. CDR1 SGDLS and CDR2 YYNGEE come from the germline V gene. The CDR3 nucleotides read TGTGCCAGCAGCGTAGGACTAGCGGGGATAAACACCGGGGAGCTGTTTTTT. Translation: CASSVGLAGINTGELFF. The full variable domain, with the rest looked up from reference TRBV9 and TRBJ2-2, is DSGVTQTPKHLITATGQRVTLRCSPRSGDLSVYWYQQSLDQGLQFLIQYYNGEERAKGNILERFSAQQFPDLHSELNLSSLELGDSALYFCASSVGLAGINTGELFFGEGSRLTVL.

This clonotype was observed at least ten times. The chain couples TRBV7-8 to TRBJ2-3; maybe TRBD1 (6 bases). This CDR3 region has 14 residues. Germline CDR1 is SGHVS and CDR2 is FQNEAQ. Trimming took off 3 bases at V and 9 bases at J, with 16 bases between the two ends. CDR3 in amino acids: CASSFAGTFNTQYF. CDR3 bases: TGTGCCAGCAGCTTCGCCGGGACATTTAACACGCAGTATTTT.

This clonotype was detected many times. The rearrangement joins TRBV12-3 or TRBV12-4 to TRBJ2-1; TRBD2 aligns across 13 bases. The V segment lost 5 bases and the J segment 9 bases; nucleotides outside the gene matches: 4. The CDR3 contains 14 residues. DNA for the CDR3: TGTGCCAGCAGTAGGACTAGCGGGGGACCTGAGCAGTTCTTC. Its translation is CASSRTSGGPEQFF.

This clonotype was counted many times. Here the CDR3 reads CSARVGGAQETQYF. The CDR3 DNA reads as TGCAGTGCTAGAGTGGGTGGGGCGCAAGAGACCCAGTACTTC. The chain combines TRBV20-1 with TRBJ2-5, with D perhaps matching TRBD1 (5 bases). Germline V CDR1 and CDR2: DFQATT, SNEGSKA (reference sequence). V was cut by 1 base and J by 2 bases, with 11 bases left in between. The CDR3 sequence is 14 residues long.

The chain employs TRBV14 and TRBJ1-6; no clear D. The CDR3 is 13 residues long. Between the trimmed V and J ends, which lost 4 bases and 11 bases, there was a span of 12 bases. Per the germline V gene, CDR1 is SGHDN and CDR2 is FVKESK. In nucleotides, the CDR3 is TGTGCCAGCAGCCTAGATTTCGGGCCACCCCTCCACTTT. Protein product: CASSLDFGPPLHF.

The chain joins TRBV28 to TRBJ1-5; a weak D match, TRBD1 (6 bases). Germline CDR1 reads MDHEN; CDR2 reads SYDVKM. The CDR3 covers 14 residues. Deletions cut 8 bases from V and 3 bases from J, with 14 bases between. This chain's CDR3 is CASWIPGANQPQHF. The CDR3 DNA reads as TGTGCCAGCTGGATCCCGGGGGCCAATCAGCCCCAGCATTTT. Using reference TRBV28 and TRBJ1-5 for the parts outside the CDR3, the full variable domain is DVKVTQSSRYLVKRTGEKVFLECVQDMDHENMFWYRQDPGLGLRLIYFSYDVKMKEKGDIPEGYSVSREKKERFSLILESASTNQTSMYLCASWIPGANQPQHFGDGTRLSIL.

This clonotype has just a few counts. This sequence joins TRBV15 and TRBJ2-5, with D unresolved. Trimming took off 5 bases at V and 6 bases at J, with 13 bases between the two ends. Germline V gene lookup returns CDR1 LNHNV and CDR2 YYDKDF (reference sequence). CDR3 length equals 13 residues. CDR3 coding DNA: TGTGCCACCAGCGGAACGGGTGGACAGACCCAGTACTTC. Its protein is CATSGTGGQTQYF.

This clonotype was detected ten times or more. The genes are TRBV7-9 and TRBJ1-6; tentative D call: TRBD1 (6 bases). This CDR3 is built from 15 residues. Germline V lookup: CDR1 SEHNR, CDR2 FQNEAQ (reference sequence). V lost 5 bases, J lost 4 bases, and 12 bases lay in between. CDR3 DNA: TGTGCCAGCAGCATCCAGGGGACATATAATTCACCCCTCCACTTT. Translated: CASSIQGTYNSPLHF.

The genes are TRBV9 and TRBJ1-3; D not resolved. Trimming shortened V by 0 bases and J by 0 bases, and 7 bases separated the two germline ends. Germline V lookup: CDR1 SGDLS, CDR2 YYNGEE. This CDR3 spans 15 amino acids. This CDR3 is CASSVEASSGNTIYF. Written as DNA, the CDR3 is TGTGCCAGCAGCGTAGAGGCCAGCTCTGGAAACACCATATATTTT. Combining the CDR3 with reference TRBV9 and TRBJ1-3 gives the whole variable domain DSGVTQTPKHLITATGQRVTLRCSPRSGDLSVYWYQQSLDQGLQFLIQYYNGEERAKGNILERFSAQQFPDLHSELNLSSLELGDSALYFCASSVEASSGNTIYFGEGSWLTVV.

This clonotype was counted at least ten times. In nucleotides, the CDR3 is TGTGCCTGGAGCCCTTGGACAGTGATGGTCACTGAAGCTTTCTTT. Protein: CAWSPWTVMVTEAFF. This chain connects TRBV30 to TRBJ1-1; D possibly corresponds to TRBD1 (6 bases). Germline V gene sequence: CDR1 GTSNPN, CDR2 SVGIG (reference sequence). V was shortened by 3 bases and J by 4 bases, with 18 bases between the two germline ends. The length of the CDR3 is 15 residues.

This rearrangement joins TRBV7-9 to TRBJ1-4; D perhaps matches TRBD1 (5 bases). V lost 0 bases, J lost 0 bases, and 11 bases lay in between. From germline, CDR1 is SEHNR and CDR2 FQNEAQ (reference sequence). CDR3 size: 17 residues. In DNA, the CDR3 is TGTGCCAGCAGCTTAGCGAGGACACAAGCAACTAATGAAAAACTGTTTTTT. This encodes CASSLARTQATNEKLFF. The whole variable domain, remainder taken from reference TRBV7-9 and TRBJ1-4, is DTGVSQNPRHKITKRGQNVTFRCDPISEHNRLYWYRQTLGQGPEFLTYFQNEAQLEKSRLLSDRFSAERPKGSFSTLEIQRTEQGDSAMYLCASSLARTQATNEKLFFGSGTQLSVL.

This clonotype was picked up a small number of times. This sequence joins TRBV10-3 and TRBJ2-3, with TRBD1 matching over 10 bases. This CDR3 has 18 residues. In germline, CDR1 is ENHRY, CDR2 SYGVKD. Trimming removed 6 bases from V and 4 bases from J; junction bases left unmatched: 16. The CDR3 DNA reads as TGTGCCATCAGAGATTTGAGGACAGGGGGGGATAGGCCAGATACGCAGTATTTT. Protein: CAIRDLRTGGDRPDTQYF.

There are many counts of this clonotype. J is TRBJ2-5 and V is TRBV6-2 or TRBV6-3; no reliable D call. Trimming removed 4 bases from V and 5 bases from J, with 8 bases in between. Germline assignment: CDR1 MNHEY and CDR2 SVGEGT. The CDR3 sequence is 12 residues long. CDR3 sequence reads: CASSSGGETQYF. Here the CDR3 DNA reads TGTGCCAGCAGTTCAGGTGGGGAGACCCAGTACTTC.

This clonotype was recorded at least ten times. The CDR3 loop is CASSTGTSNQPQHF. Here the CDR3 DNA reads TGCGCCAGCAGTACAGGGACCAGCAATCAGCCCCAGCATTTT. The chain has TRBV5-1 and TRBJ1-5; a possible D gene is TRBD1 (6 bases). Trimming shortened V by 5 bases and J by 1 base, and 10 bases separated the two germline ends. CDR1 SGHRS and CDR2 YFSETQ come from the germline V gene. The CDR3 has 14 residues.

There are many counts of this clonotype. J is TRBJ2-7 and V is TRBV29-1; D remains unclear. This CDR3 comprises 12 residues. The V gene's germline CDR1 is SQVTM and CDR2 ANQGSEA. Between the trimmed V and J ends, which lost 6 bases and 0 bases, there was a span of 9 bases. The CDR3 loop is CSVNDNSYEQYF. Written as DNA, the CDR3 is TGCAGCGTCAACGACAACTCCTACGAGCAGTACTTC.

The sample holds many counts of this clonotype. The V and J genes are TRBV4-1 and TRBJ2-2; no definite D call. The V end lost 2 bases, the J end lost 6 bases, and 16 bases lay between the germline ends. This CDR3 comprises 16 residues. Per germline, CDR1 MGHRA and CDR2 YSYEKL. The CDR3 sequence: CASSQLQLGKAGELFF. CDR3 DNA: TGCGCCAGCAGCCAACTACAGTTGGGGAAGGCCGGGGAGCTGTTTTTT.

The J gene is TRBJ2-6, the V gene TRBV5-1; 7 bases fit TRBD1. V was pared by 5 bases and J by 1 base, with 6 bases of the junction left unmatched. The CDR3 is 16 amino acids. CDR1 is SGHRS and CDR2 is YFSETQ in the germline V gene. CDR3 coding DNA: TGCGCCAGCAGGGGACAGATTGAATCTGGGGCCAACGTCCTGACTTTC. This translates into CASRGQIESGANVLTF.

This chain connects TRBV6-6 to TRBJ2-2; D remains ambiguous. The germline V gene encodes CDR1 MNHNY and CDR2 SVGAGI (reference sequence). V gave up 6 bases and J gave up 3 bases, with 5 bases separating them. This CDR3 spans 12 amino acids. CDR3 protein: CASRTYTGELFF. The CDR3 bases are TGTGCCAGCAGAACTTACACCGGGGAGCTGTTTTTT.

This clonotype was detected a few times. The rearrangement links TRBV5-6 to TRBJ1-5; 8 nucleotides align to TRBD1. CDR3 size: 15 residues. The germline CDR1 and CDR2 sequences are SGHDT and YYEEEE. Germline trimming cut 0 bases from V and 5 bases from J; bases unmatched to any gene: 4. The CDR3 reads CASSLVDRADQPQHF. CDR3 nucleotides: TGTGCCAGCAGCTTGGTGGACAGGGCCGATCAGCCCCAGCATTTT.